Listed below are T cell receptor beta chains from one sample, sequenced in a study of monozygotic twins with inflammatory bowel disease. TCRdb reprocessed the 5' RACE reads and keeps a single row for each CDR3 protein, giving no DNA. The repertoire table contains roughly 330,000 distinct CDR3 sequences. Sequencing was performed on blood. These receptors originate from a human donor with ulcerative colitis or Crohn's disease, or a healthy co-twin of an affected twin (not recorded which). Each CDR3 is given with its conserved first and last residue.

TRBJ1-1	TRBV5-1	CASSLMRNTEAFF
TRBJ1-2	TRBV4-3	CASSRGTGLNYGYTF
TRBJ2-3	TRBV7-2	CASSRGTGDTQYF
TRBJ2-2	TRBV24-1	CATSPEGISNGELFF
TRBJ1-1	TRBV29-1	CSGSGHLNTEAFF
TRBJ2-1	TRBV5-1	CASSKGLAGDPPNEQFF
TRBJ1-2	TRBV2	CASSKEVFYGYTF
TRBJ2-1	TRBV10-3	CAIMEGLAGVGEQFF
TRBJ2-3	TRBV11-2	CASSDTGTGRSVVRWTQYF
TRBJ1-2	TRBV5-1	CASSVNPTGSGYTF
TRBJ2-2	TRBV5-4	CASSLGTGVTGELFF
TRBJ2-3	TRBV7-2	CASSPLGAPDTQYF
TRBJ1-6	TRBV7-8	CASSLDGYSPLHF
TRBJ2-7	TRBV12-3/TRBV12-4	CASLDRPSSKYEQYF
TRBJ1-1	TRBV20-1	CRAPEARVGTEAFF
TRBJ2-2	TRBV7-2	CASSLAQSGPNTGELFF
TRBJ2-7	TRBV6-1	CASSEGWDRGYEQYF
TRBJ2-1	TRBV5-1	CASSFGGTGTGGVEQFF
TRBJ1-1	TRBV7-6	CASSPGQGGSEAFF
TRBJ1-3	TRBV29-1	CSVHQVLRDRNTIYF
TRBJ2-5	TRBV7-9	CASRPLQGAETQYF
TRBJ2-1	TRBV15	CATSLYEGGGEQFF
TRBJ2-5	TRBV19	CASSISGIRETQYF
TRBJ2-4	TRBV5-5	CASSLANRDENIQYF
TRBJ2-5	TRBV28	CASSPALAGDGETQYF
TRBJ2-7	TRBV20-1	CSASRPGLRGEQYF
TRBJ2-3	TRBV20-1	CSAPKELGTDTQYF
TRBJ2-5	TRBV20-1	CSASDHRGQRETQYF
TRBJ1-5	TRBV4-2	CASSQAGAVGGNQPQHF
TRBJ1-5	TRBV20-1	CSARSGDQPQHF
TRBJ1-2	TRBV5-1	CASSFHGQGTPGYTF
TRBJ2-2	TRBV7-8	CASSRLLNTGELFF
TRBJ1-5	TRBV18	CASSPSDQPQHF
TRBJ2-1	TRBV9	CASSVVERGGREQFF
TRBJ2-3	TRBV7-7	CASSPGSGLTDTQYF
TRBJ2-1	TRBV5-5	CASSLSRQVQFF
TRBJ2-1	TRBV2	CASSVRDRQFF
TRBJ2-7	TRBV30	CAGGAGVLEQYF
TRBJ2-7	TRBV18	CASSPPTGQGQNSYEQYF
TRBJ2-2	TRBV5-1	CASSSLAGANTGELFF
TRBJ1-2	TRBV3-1	CASSLGTDLQVGYGYTF
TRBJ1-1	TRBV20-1	CSARFHTEAFF
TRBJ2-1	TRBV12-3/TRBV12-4	CASRTSGSYNEQFF
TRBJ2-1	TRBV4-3	CASSQLGGSYNEQFF
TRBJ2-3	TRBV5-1	CASSPDLPGSDTQYF
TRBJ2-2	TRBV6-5	CASSSGQTNTGELFF
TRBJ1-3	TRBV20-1	CSARSLTRNTIYF
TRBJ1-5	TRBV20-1	CSAQGGIQPQHF
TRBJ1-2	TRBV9	CASSVRGRNGYTF
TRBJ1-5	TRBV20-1	CSGTGLRNQPQHF
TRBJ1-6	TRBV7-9	CASSLDVSNSPLHF